This T cell receptor beta chain was obtained from a study of blood T cell repertoires in COVID-19. Across the whole study: Spain, Italy and the United States supplied samples that represented acute and convalescent COVID-19. PBMCs, B-cell-depleted T cells, or T cells were the source of the cDNA or gDNA that made up the material.

Authors' analysis steps: By means of reference gene primer amplification, nucleated cell counts were estimated. Data came from immunoSEQ multiplex PCR; TCRdb stores just in-frame clones and leaves some out. V and J calls and clone size are those listed in that table; D and trimming were worked out from the DNA. The sample consists of 180,000 or so clones, roughly 85% of them appearing once. This CDR3 region has 16 residues. V gave up 1 base and J gave up 4 bases, with 17 bases separating them. Germline CDR1 SGHDT, CDR2 YYEEEE. The chain recombines TRBV5-6 with TRBJ1-1; tentative D call: TRBD1 (5 bases). The sequence came from a woman in her sixties with acute or convalescent COVID-19. Sequenced material: peripheral blood. CDR3 sequence: CASSLIVGPGGTEAFF. The CDR3 DNA sequence: TGTGCCAGCAGCTTGATCGTGGGCCCCGGGGGCACTGAAGCTTTCTTT.